A selection of T cell receptor beta chains follows, all from one sample in a study of blood T cell repertoires in COVID-19. Some clones are missing from TCRdb's copy, which holds only in-frame ones; the method was immunoSEQ multiplex PCR. The sample holds 150,000 to 180,000 clones, about 85% seen once. Sample: peripheral blood. These receptors came from a woman aged 60-70 years with COVID-19, enrolled during active disease. Both conserved end residues are part of each CDR3. A D gene is named only where the DNA matches it firmly. For some rows the clone size is stated as once, few or many, or as a class when expanded; others skip it.

V gene: TRBV12-3/TRBV12-4
clone size: -
J gene: TRBJ1-1
D gene: -
CDR3 protein: CASTSPPEKAFF
CDR3 DNA: TGTGCCAGCACCTCCCCGCCGGAGAAGGCTTTCTTT

V gene: TRBV11-2
clone size: -
J gene: TRBJ2-2
D gene: -
CDR3 protein: CASSPVGSPNTGELFF
CDR3 DNA: TGTGCCAGCAGCCCGGTGGGCAGCCCCAACACCGGGGAGCTGTTTTTT

V gene: TRBV18
clone size: -
J gene: TRBJ1-2
D gene: TRBD1
CDR3 protein: CASSLPTGVGYTF
CDR3 DNA: TGTGCCAGCTCACTACCGACAGGGGTCGGCTACACCTTC

V gene: TRBV18
clone size: -
J gene: TRBJ2-1
D gene: -
CDR3 protein: CASSPTNYNEQFF
CDR3 DNA: TGTGCCAGCTCACCGACTAACTACAATGAGCAGTTCTTC

V gene: TRBV5-4
clone size: -
J gene: TRBJ2-1
D gene: TRBD2
CDR3 protein: CASSLVGTTNPEQFF
CDR3 DNA: TGTGCCAGCAGCTTGGTAGGGACTACCAACCCAGAGCAGTTCTTC

V gene: TRBV2
clone size: -
J gene: TRBJ1-5
D gene: TRBD1
CDR3 protein: CASSEEQGVRAPQHF
CDR3 DNA: TGTGCCAGCAGTGAGGAACAGGGGGTGAGGGCGCCCCAGCATTTT

V gene: TRBV6-4
clone size: few
J gene: TRBJ1-1
D gene: -
CDR3 protein: CASSDRENTEAFF
CDR3 DNA: TGTGCCAGCAGTGACCGGGAGAACACTGAAGCTTTCTTT

V gene: TRBV18
clone size: -
J gene: TRBJ1-1
D gene: -
CDR3 protein: CASSADRNTEAFF
CDR3 DNA: TGTGCCAGCTCAGCCGACAGGAACACTGAAGCTTTCTTT

V gene: TRBV28
clone size: -
J gene: TRBJ2-7
D gene: TRBD2
CDR3 protein: CASRVTSGLLSEQYF
CDR3 DNA: TGTGCCAGCAGGGTGACTAGCGGGTTACTTAGCGAGCAGTACTTC

V gene: TRBV11-2
clone size: -
J gene: TRBJ1-1
D gene: -
CDR3 protein: CASTWRGNTEAFF
CDR3 DNA: TGTGCCAGCACCTGGCGGGGGAACACTGAAGCTTTCTTT

V gene: TRBV29-1
clone size: -
J gene: TRBJ1-1
D gene: TRBD1
CDR3 protein: CSVEALKMTGTGVLVAFF
CDR3 DNA: TGCAGCGTTGAGGCCCTGAAGATGACCGGGACAGGGGTACTCGTAGCTTTCTTT

V gene: TRBV30
clone size: -
J gene: TRBJ2-3
D gene: -
CDR3 protein: CAWARGDTQYF
CDR3 DNA: TGTGCCTGGGCCCGGGGGGATACGCAGTATTTT

V gene: TRBV5-1
clone size: -
J gene: TRBJ1-1
D gene: -
CDR3 protein: CASRRTGIQGTEAFF
CDR3 DNA: TGCGCCAGCAGGAGAACCGGGATTCAGGGGACTGAAGCTTTCTTT

V gene: TRBV19
clone size: -
J gene: TRBJ1-5
D gene: TRBD1
CDR3 protein: CASSRRQGANQPQHF
CDR3 DNA: TGTGCCAGTAGCCGGAGGCAGGGGGCTAATCAGCCCCAGCATTTT

V gene: TRBV5-4
clone size: -
J gene: TRBJ2-5
D gene: -
CDR3 protein: CASSSRTEETQYF
CDR3 DNA: TGTGCCAGCAGCTCTCGGACAGAAGAGACCCAGTACTTC

V gene: TRBV19
clone size: many
J gene: TRBJ2-1
D gene: -
CDR3 protein: CASSLVTGNSYNEQFF
CDR3 DNA: TGTGCCAGTAGTTTAGTAACAGGGAACTCCTACAATGAGCAGTTCTTC

V gene: TRBV4-1
clone size: few
J gene: TRBJ1-3
D gene: -
CDR3 protein: CASSQALGAGNTIYF
CDR3 DNA: TGCGCCAGCAGCCAAGCGTTAGGGGCTGGAAACACCATATATTTT

V gene: TRBV5-4
clone size: -
J gene: TRBJ1-1
D gene: TRBD1
CDR3 protein: CASSSRTGNTEAFF
CDR3 DNA: TGTGCCAGCAGCTCTCGGACAGGGAACACTGAAGCTTTCTTT

V gene: TRBV7-9
clone size: -
J gene: TRBJ2-3
D gene: -
CDR3 protein: CASSLEASTQYF
CDR3 DNA: TGTGCCAGCAGCTTAGAAGCTTCTACGCAGTATTTT

V gene: TRBV6-2/TRBV6-3
clone size: -
J gene: TRBJ2-1
D gene: TRBD2
CDR3 protein: CASSSLGTSVNEQFF
CDR3 DNA: TGTGCCAGCAGCTCCCTCGGGACTAGTGTTAATGAGCAGTTCTTC

V gene: TRBV10-3
clone size: -
J gene: TRBJ1-1
D gene: TRBD1
CDR3 protein: CAIRTGGTDTEAFF
CDR3 DNA: TGTGCCATCAGGACAGGGGGAACGGACACTGAAGCTTTCTTT

V gene: TRBV10-2
clone size: -
J gene: TRBJ1-5
D gene: -
CDR3 protein: CASSVALYSNQPQHF
CDR3 DNA: TGCGCCAGCAGTGTAGCACTCTATAGCAATCAGCCCCAGCATTTT

V gene: TRBV2
clone size: -
J gene: TRBJ1-5
D gene: -
CDR3 protein: CASRMTGSSNQPQHF
CDR3 DNA: TGTGCCAGCAGGATGACAGGCTCGAGCAATCAGCCCCAGCATTTT

V gene: TRBV5-4
clone size: once
J gene: TRBJ2-2
D gene: -
CDR3 protein: CASGETYTGELFF
CDR3 DNA: TGTGCCAGCGGAGAGACTTACACCGGGGAGCTGTTTTTT

V gene: TRBV5-1
clone size: -
J gene: TRBJ2-3
D gene: -
CDR3 protein: CASSLAPLGDSTDTQYF
CDR3 DNA: TGCGCCAGCAGCTTGGCCCCATTAGGGGATAGCACAGATACGCAGTATTTT

V gene: TRBV12-5
clone size: once
J gene: TRBJ1-2
D gene: TRBD1
CDR3 protein: CASVWTGGIYGYTF
CDR3 DNA: TGTGCTAGTGTCTGGACAGGGGGTATCTATGGCTACACCTTC